The 21 T cell receptor beta chains reported below all come from one sample, sequenced in a study of T-cell reconstitution after alpha-beta-depleted transplantation in children. Using unique molecular identifiers, the investigators prepared the TCRbeta library. From the PCR reads, TCRdb called clonotypes with MiXCR, one entry per CDR3 protein. The table has 500,000 to 650,000 distinct CDR3 sequences, approximately 13% seen once. Sequenced here: PBMCs, mostly from graft donor cells, sampled 360 days after TCRalphabeta/CD19-depleted stem cell transplant. The source is a male patient aged 10 to 17 who had a stem cell transplant for acute myeloid leukemia, so the T cells may come from the graft donor.

This clonotype was seen at least ten times. The J gene is TRBJ2-2, the V gene TRBV15, with 8 bases that match TRBD1. V trimming: 7 bases; J trimming: 4 bases; junction bases outside the gene matches: 14. CDR1 LNHNV and CDR2 YYDKDF come from the germline V gene (reference sequence). The CDR3 runs 17 residues. The CDR3 bases are TGTGCCACCAAACGGGACAGGTTTGAACCCACCACCGGGGAGCTGTTTTTT. It is translated as CATKRDRFEPTTGELFF.

This clonotype was seen more than once but under ten times. The chain employs TRBV20-1 and TRBJ2-5; 7 bases line up with TRBD2. The length of the CDR3 is 13 residues. V shed 4 bases and J 1 base; nucleotides not matched to a gene: 3. Germline V lookup: CDR1 DFQATT, CDR2 SNEGSKA (reference sequence). The CDR3 sequence is CSATGTTQETQYF. The CDR3 DNA sequence: TGCAGTGCTACCGGGACTACCCAAGAGACCCAGTACTTC.

This clonotype was counted at least ten times. V gene TRBV28 combines with J gene TRBJ2-3; perhaps TRBD2 as D (6 bases). V was cut by 3 bases and J by 6 bases, with 13 bases left in between. This CDR3 region has 14 residues. Germline loops: CDR1 MDHEN, CDR2 SYDVKM. Written as DNA, the CDR3 is TGTGCCAGCAGTTTGGACGGGAGATGGGATACGCAGTATTTT. It is translated as CASSLDGRWDTQYF.

The J gene is TRBJ2-2, the V gene TRBV19, with D possibly being TRBD1 (5 bases). Germline assignment: CDR1 LNHDA and CDR2 SQIVND (reference sequence). This CDR3 comprises 14 residues. V was shortened by 3 bases and J by 14 bases, with 19 bases between the two germline ends. The DNA of the CDR3 is TGTGCCAGTAGTATCAAGGGGCCACCTAATCGACTGTTTTTT. Encoded protein: CASSIKGPPNRLFF.

The chain combines TRBV11-2 with TRBJ2-5, with 10 bases lining up with TRBD2. The CDR3 is made up of 17 amino acids. Germline loops: CDR1 SGHAT, CDR2 FQNNGV. Unmatched junction bases numbered 8, after V lost 0 bases and J lost 4 bases. The CDR3 DNA reads as TGTGCCAGCAGCTTAGATAGGCTAGCGGGAGTAGGAGAGACCCAGTACTTC. It yields the protein CASSLDRLAGVGETQYF.

The chain couples TRBV18 to TRBJ2-5; 7 bases match TRBD2. The CDR3 contains 15 residues. Germline CDR1 is KGHSH and CDR2 is LQKENI. Trimming removed 0 bases from V and 2 bases from J; junction bases left unmatched: 3. Here the CDR3 reads CASSPPWDYQETQYF. DNA for the CDR3: TGTGCCAGCTCACCACCCTGGGACTATCAAGAGACCCAGTACTTC.

This chain uses TRBV20-1 with TRBJ2-2; a possible D gene is TRBD2 (6 bases). The CDR3 sequence is 15 residues long. The V gene's germline CDR1 is DFQATT and CDR2 SNEGSKA (reference sequence). V dropped 7 bases and J dropped 3 bases, with 18 bases sitting between them. The CDR3 DNA reads TGCAGTGACCCATCTACGGGAGTTGACACCGGGGAGCTGTTTTTT. Amino acid sequence: CSDPSTGVDTGELFF.

This clonotype showed up just a few times. This chain uses TRBV7-2 with TRBJ2-3, with unresolved D. The CDR3 runs 14 residues. The ends were cut back, 5 bases at V and 2 bases at J, with 11 bases in the middle. Germline V gene sequence: CDR1 SGHTA, CDR2 FQGNSA. The CDR3: CASSRARFTDTQYF. CDR3 nucleotide sequence: TGTGCCAGCAGCCGAGCCAGGTTCACAGATACGCAGTATTTT. The whole variable domain, filled in from reference TRBV7-2 and TRBJ2-3, reads GAGVSQSPSNKVTEKGKDVELRCDPISGHTALYWYRQSLGQGLEFLIYFQGNSAPDKSGLPSDRFSAERTGGSVSTLTIQRTQQEDSAVYLCASSRARFTDTQYFGPGTRLTVL.

The chain combines TRBV19 with TRBJ2-1, with 10 positions matching TRBD2. J was trimmed by 5 bases and V by 5 bases; bases with no gene match: 6. The germline V gene has CDR1 LNHDA and CDR2 SQIVND (reference sequence). The CDR3 has 15 residues. For the CDR3, the DNA is TGTGCCAGTAGTGAGATCCTAGCGGGAGACAATGAGCAGTTCTTC. Translating it yields CASSEILAGDNEQFF.

This clonotype occurred once. The chain is built from TRBV12-3 or TRBV12-4 and TRBJ1-2; D perhaps matches TRBD1 (6 bases). CDR3 length: 14 amino acids. V was cut by 4 bases and J by 8 bases, with 17 bases left in between. CDR3 sequence: CASSSGLRGRGYTF. CDR3 DNA sequence: TGTGCCAGCAGTTCGGGACTCCGGGGGCGCGGCTACACCTTC.

This clonotype was picked up a small number of times. This chain joins TRBV6-5 and TRBJ2-4; D gene uncertain. Germline V gene lookup returns CDR1 MNHEY and CDR2 SVGAGI. This CDR3 has 14 residues. V lost 4 bases, J lost 1 base, and 8 bases lay in between. CDR3 nucleotide sequence: TGTGCCAGCAGTTCCCACGGGGCCAAAAACATTCAGTACTTC. Translation gives CASSSHGAKNIQYF.

This clonotype was counted between two and nine times. This chain uses TRBV2 with TRBJ2-7; 7 bases agree with TRBD1. Germline-derived CDR1 and CDR2 are SNHLY and FYNNEI. CDR3 length: 17 residues. J lost 5 bases, V lost 6 bases, and 19 bases had no gene match. The CDR3 coding sequence is TGTGCCAGCAGCGGACATCCCGGGACAGTTAGTCCCCACGAGCAGTACTTC. This encodes CASSGHPGTVSPHEQYF.

This clonotype came up many times. The chain uses TRBV28 and TRBJ2-5; TRBD1 aligns across 9 bases. The CDR3 runs 15 residues. Germline CDR1 reads MDHEN; CDR2 reads SYDVKM. V lost 5 bases, J lost 2 bases, and 6 bases stayed unmatched. For the CDR3, the DNA is TGTGCCAGCAGTCGTCCGGACAGGGGACAAGAGACCCAGTACTTC. It codes for CASSRPDRGQETQYF. Variable domain in full (rest from reference TRBV28 and TRBJ2-5): DVKVTQSSRYLVKRTGEKVFLECVQDMDHENMFWYRQDPGLGLRLIYFSYDVKMKEKGDIPEGYSVSREKKERFSLILESASTNQTSMYLCASSRPDRGQETQYFGPGTRLLVL.

This clonotype came up a few times. The V and J genes are TRBV12-3 or TRBV12-4 and TRBJ1-2; possible D gene TRBD1, 5 bases. Deletions cut 5 bases from V and 4 bases from J, with 11 bases between. The CDR3 totals 13 residues. The CDR3 reads CASSQTVFYGYTF. DNA for the CDR3: TGTGCCAGCAGTCAGACAGTGTTCTATGGCTACACCTTC.

This clonotype has just a few counts. The rearrangement uses TRBV21-1 and TRBJ2-1; the D segment call TRBD1 is taken from the table without a DNA check. TRBV21-1 is classified as a pseudogene. The length of the CDR3 is 16 residues. The CDR3 region is CASSKGTRAKGNEQFF. DNA for the CDR3: TGTGCCAGCAGCAAAGGAACCAGGGCAAAGGGCAATGAGCAGTTCTTC.

This clonotype was seen a handful of times. This sequence joins TRBV25-1 and TRBJ2-7; 14 bases map to TRBD2. CDR1 and CDR2 from the germline V gene are MGHDK and SYGVNS. This CDR3 contains 18 residues. V was clipped by 2 bases and J by 5 bases; unmatched bases: 11. The CDR3 loop is CASSEKAGTSGSIHEQYF. The CDR3 DNA sequence: TGTGCCAGCAGTGAAAAAGCTGGGACTAGCGGGAGTATTCACGAGCAGTACTTC.

This clonotype was counted between two and nine times. The chain is built from TRBV12-3 or TRBV12-4 and TRBJ1-1; D not resolved. V lost 5 bases, J lost 0 bases, and 7 bases lay in between. This CDR3 region has 13 residues. The CDR3 sequence: CASSLTVNTEAFF. CDR3 in DNA: TGTGCCAGCAGTCTCACAGTGAACACTGAAGCTTTCTTT.

This clonotype occurred many times. CDR3 nucleotide sequence: TGTGCCAGCAGTTTAGTCGGACAACTCAATGAGCAGTTCTTC. Encoded protein: CASSLVGQLNEQFF. The chain employs TRBV27 and TRBJ2-1, with D possibly matching TRBD1 (5 bases). Germline V lookup: CDR1 MNHEY, CDR2 SMNVEV (reference sequence). V gave up 2 bases and J gave up 6 bases, with 11 bases separating them. This CDR3 region has 14 residues.

This clonotype appeared a few times. The rearrangement joins TRBV12-3 or TRBV12-4 to TRBJ1-3; D perhaps matches TRBD1 (6 bases). V was cut by 2 bases and J by 4 bases, with 12 bases left in between. The CDR3 extends over 15 amino acids. The CDR3 DNA reads TGTGCCAGCAGTTTACGGGCAGGGGTCGGAAACACCATATATTTT. Its translation: CASSLRAGVGNTIYF.

This clonotype has ten or more counts. The chain has TRBV6-5 and TRBJ1-1; 10 positions agree with TRBD1. Trimming at V came to 0 bases and at J to 0 bases, leaving 4 bases not matched to a gene. Germline loops: CDR1 MNHEY, CDR2 SVGAGI. CDR3 length equals 17 residues. The CDR3 is CASSYSGTGVVNTEAFF. The CDR3 DNA reads as TGTGCCAGCAGTTACTCTGGGACAGGGGTAGTGAACACTGAAGCTTTCTTT.

This clonotype turned up a few times. The V and J genes are TRBV20-1 and TRBJ2-7; 12 positions match TRBD2. From germline, CDR1 is DFQATT and CDR2 SNEGSKA (reference sequence). The junction had 4 bases not matched to a gene; V was cut back by 3 bases and J by 7 bases. The CDR3 extends over 13 amino acids. The CDR3 nucleotides read TGCAGTGCTAGGACTAGCGGGAGCGTGGAGCAGTACTTC. Translated, it gives CSARTSGSVEQYF.